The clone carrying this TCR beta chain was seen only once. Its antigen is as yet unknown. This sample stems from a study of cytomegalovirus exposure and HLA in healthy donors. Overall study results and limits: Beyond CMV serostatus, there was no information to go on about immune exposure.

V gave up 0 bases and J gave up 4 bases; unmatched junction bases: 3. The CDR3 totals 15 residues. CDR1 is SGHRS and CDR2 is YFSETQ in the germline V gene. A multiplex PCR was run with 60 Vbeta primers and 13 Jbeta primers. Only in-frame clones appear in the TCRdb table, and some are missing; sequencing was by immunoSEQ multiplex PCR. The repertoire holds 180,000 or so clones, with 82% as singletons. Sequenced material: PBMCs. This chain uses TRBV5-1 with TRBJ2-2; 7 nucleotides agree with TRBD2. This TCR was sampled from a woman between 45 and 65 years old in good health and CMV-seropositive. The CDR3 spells CASSLAPGGTGELFF. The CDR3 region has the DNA TGCGCCAGCAGCTTGGCCCCGGGGGGCACCGGGGAGCTGTTTTTT.